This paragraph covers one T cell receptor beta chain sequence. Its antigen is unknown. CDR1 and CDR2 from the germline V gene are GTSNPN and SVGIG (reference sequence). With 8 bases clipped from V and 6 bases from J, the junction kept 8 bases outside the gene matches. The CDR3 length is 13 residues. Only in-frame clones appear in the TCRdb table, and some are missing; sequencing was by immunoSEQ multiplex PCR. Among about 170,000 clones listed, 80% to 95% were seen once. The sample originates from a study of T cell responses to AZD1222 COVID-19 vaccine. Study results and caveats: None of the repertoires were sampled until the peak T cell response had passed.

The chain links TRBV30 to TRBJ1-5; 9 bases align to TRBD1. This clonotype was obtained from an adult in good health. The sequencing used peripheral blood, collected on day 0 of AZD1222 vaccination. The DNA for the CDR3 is TGTGCCGTCAAGGGGACAGGGATTCAGCCCCAGCATTTT. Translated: CAVKGTGIQPQHF.